Sequencing of this T cell receptor beta chain was carried out in a study of blood T cell repertoires in COVID-19. Study-wide background: Sample material is recorded as cDNA or gDNA derived from T cells, B-cell-depleted T cells, or PBMCs.

In the authors' methods: Researchers report that nucleated cell counts were estimated from reference gene primer amplification. Profiling relied on immunoSEQ multiplex PCR, and the TCRdb table lists in-frame clones only, not all of them. The DNA was the basis for D and trimming; V, J and clone size are from that table. Seen here are some 130,000 clones, roughly 79% observed once, and the top ten hold about a fifth. The length of the CDR3 is 16 residues. V lost 5 bases to trimming and J lost 1 base, with 17 bases between them. Germline V gene sequence: CDR1 MDHEN, CDR2 SYDVKM. This TCR was recovered from a man older than 75 with acute or convalescent COVID-19. J is TRBJ2-5 and V is TRBV28, with a possible D match to TRBD2 (5 bases). Sequencing used peripheral blood. The CDR3 nucleotides are TGTGCCAGCAGTCTTCATCTAGCTAGAATCCAAGAGACCCAGTACTTC. Translated: CASSLHLARIQETQYF.